The 15 T cell receptor beta chains below all came from one sample that was sequenced in a study of Graves' ophthalmopathy and Graves' hyperthyroidism. RNA transcripts yielded amplified TCR beta CDR3 regions. Following a first-round RT-PCR that used HTBI primers, a second-round multiplex PCR was carried out. TCRdb analysed the multiplex PCR reads with MiXCR anew, one entry per CDR3 protein. The table includes 340,000 or so distinct CDR3 sequences, roughly 17% detected once. The sequencing sample was made of peripheral blood. Source of these receptors: an adult man with Graves' ophthalmopathy.

This clonotype has ten or more counts. V gene TRBV28 combines with J gene TRBJ2-5; TRBD2 matches at 8 bases. V lost 5 bases, J lost 0 bases, and 5 bases stayed unmatched. This CDR3 contains 15 residues. The germline V gene encodes CDR1 MDHEN and CDR2 SYDVKM. CDR3 residues: CASSTSGSYQETQYF. The CDR3 bases are TGTGCCAGCAGTACTAGCGGTAGTTACCAAGAGACCCAGTACTTC.

A word on this clonotype: The junction and the germline gene differ at one end; a read error may be behind it. The chain recombines TRBV6-1 with TRBJ2-6; maybe TRBD1 (5 bases). The CDR3 sequence is 16 residues long. In germline, CDR1 is MNHNS, CDR2 SASEGT. CDR3 sequence: CASTKSRDSGANVLIF. In DNA, the CDR3 is TGTGCCAGCACCAAAAGCAGGGATTCTGGGGCCAACGTCCTGATTTTC.

The genes are TRBV20-1 and TRBJ1-2, with 9 positions matching TRBD1. The ends lost 1 base at V and 4 bases at J; junction bases unmatched: 4. The CDR3 spans 14 residues. Germline values: CDR1 DFQATT, CDR2 SNEGSKA (reference sequence). CDR3 region: CSARGGQGVYGYTF. The CDR3 DNA reads TGCAGTGCTAGAGGGGGACAGGGAGTCTATGGCTACACCTTC.

The chain couples TRBV12-3 or TRBV12-4 to TRBJ2-7, with 7 bases that match TRBD2. The V gene end was trimmed by 7 bases and the J gene end by 4 bases; junction bases not matched to a gene: 7. This CDR3 region has 13 residues. The CDR3 coding sequence is TGTGCCAGCACTGGACTAGAATCGTACGAGCAGTACTTC. Encoded protein: CASTGLESYEQYF.

This clonotype showed up many times. The rearrangement uses TRBV12-3 or TRBV12-4 and TRBJ1-1; the D is unclear. Trimming took 6 bases from V and 0 from J, leaving 17 bases between them. The CDR3 sequence is 16 residues long. The CDR3 nucleotides are TGTGCCAGCAGACCTCTCTCCGGACGTGTGAACACTGAAGCTTTCTTT. Protein: CASRPLSGRVNTEAFF.

This clonotype has at least ten counts. The CDR3 sequence is CRGLRVPYEQYF. Written as DNA, the CDR3 is TGTCGGGGCTTAAGGGTTCCCTACGAGCAGTACTTC. The chain is built from TRBV12-3 or TRBV12-4 and TRBJ2-7, with D perhaps matching TRBD1 or TRBD2 (5 bases each). This CDR3 has 12 residues.

This clonotype was observed at least ten times. This chain links TRBV11-2 with TRBJ1-1, with 7 bases identical to TRBD1. The CDR3 is 15 residues long. Germline trimming cut 5 bases from V and 4 bases from J; bases unmatched to any gene: 10. Germline V gene data show CDR1 as SGHAT and CDR2 as FQNNGV. The CDR3 loop reads CASSPETGQLTEAFF. The CDR3 DNA follows: TGTGCCAGCAGCCCAGAGACGGGACAGCTCACTGAAGCTTTCTTT.

This clonotype was detected many times. The CDR3 nucleotides are TGTGCCAGCAAACAGGGCGGTTCCTACGAGCAGTACTTC. Protein product: CASKQGGSYEQYF. The gene calls are TRBV2 and TRBJ2-7, with TRBD1 as a possible D gene (6 bases). Per the germline V gene, CDR1 is SNHLY and CDR2 is FYNNEI. The CDR3 has 13 amino acids. The V and J ends lost 7 bases and 1 base respectively, with 11 bases between them.

This clonotype was seen just once. This chain uses TRBV7-8 with TRBJ1-2; a possible D gene is TRBD1 (5 bases). The CDR3 totals 14 residues. The V gene's germline CDR1 is SGHVS and CDR2 FQNEAQ. With 4 bases removed from V and 7 bases from J, the gap between germline ends came to 16 bases. The chain's CDR3 is CASSSNRQSSGYTF. CDR3 in DNA: TGTGCCAGCAGCTCAAATCGACAGTCCTCTGGCTACACCTTC.

This clonotype has only a few counts. The chain combines TRBV18 with TRBJ2-5, with 7 bases fitting TRBD2. J was trimmed by 5 bases and V by 2 bases; bases with no gene match: 8. The CDR3 runs 15 residues. From germline, CDR1 is KGHSH and CDR2 LQKENI. The CDR3 loop is CASSPASGTIETQYF. The CDR3 nucleotides are TGTGCCAGCTCACCAGCTAGTGGGACTATTGAGACCCAGTACTTC.

This clonotype was recorded many times. V and J are TRBV7-9 and TRBJ1-1, with D uncertain. The germline CDR1 and CDR2 sequences are SEHNR and FQNEAQ (reference sequence). Trimming left V 7 bases short and J 4 bases short, with 16 bases between. This CDR3 region has 14 residues. The CDR3 loop is CASNLNDGSTEAFF. Here the CDR3 DNA reads TGTGCCAGCAACCTAAATGACGGATCCACTGAAGCTTTCTTT.

This clonotype was seen many times. The chain employs TRBV3-1 and TRBJ1-5; D call uncertain. CDR3 length equals 13 residues. The ends were cut back, 0 bases at V and 9 bases at J, with 9 bases in the middle. Germline V lookup: CDR1 LGHDT, CDR2 YNNKEL (reference sequence). This CDR3 is CASSQDSARPQHF. The CDR3 nucleotides read TGTGCCAGCAGCCAAGATTCGGCGCGGCCCCAGCATTTT.

The table lists this clonotype with many counts. V gene TRBV7-3 combines with J gene TRBJ1-1; D not certain. V was cut by 0 bases and J by 4 bases, with 12 bases left in between. CDR1 and CDR2 (germline): SGHTA, FQGTGA. The CDR3 is made up of 15 amino acids. The CDR3 nucleotides read TGTGCCAGCAGCTTAACTCCCGGGAGGCGCACTGAAGCTTTCTTT. The encoded protein is CASSLTPGRRTEAFF. The whole variable domain, filled in from reference TRBV7-3 and TRBJ1-1, reads GAGVSQTPSNKVTEKGKYVELRCDPISGHTALYWYRQSLGQGPEFLIYFQGTGAADDSGLPNDRFFAVRPEGSVSTLKIQRTERGDSAVYLCASSLTPGRRTEAFFGQGTRLTVV.

With regard to this clonotype: A much more abundant neighbour one base away suggests this may be a read error. The V call is TRBV7-9, the J call TRBJ2-7; 8 nucleotides match TRBD2. Germline values: CDR1 SEHNR, CDR2 FQNEAQ (reference sequence). Losses at the gene ends were 4 bases for V and 5 bases for J; bases not matched to a gene: 4. This CDR3 region has 13 residues. The CDR3 spells CASSSTAGDEQYF. Written as DNA, the CDR3 is TGTGCCAGCAGCTCCACAGCGGGGGACGAGCAGTACTTC. Variable domain in full (rest from reference TRBV7-9 and TRBJ2-7): DTGVSQNPRHKITKRGQNVTFRCDPISEHNRLYWYRQTLGQGPEFLTYFQNEAQLEKSRLLSDRFSAERPKGSFSTLEIQRTEQGDSAMYLCASSSTAGDEQYFGPGTRLTVT.

Many counts were recorded for this clonotype. CDR3 bases: TGTGCCAGCAGTTACTCGAGCCGCACTGAAGCTTTCTTT. Residues: CASSYSSRTEAFF. J is TRBJ1-1 and V is TRBV6-7; unclear D gene. TRBV6-7 is reported as an ORF; its role is uncertain. This CDR3 has 13 amino acids. Trimming removed 0 bases at V and 4 bases at J, with 6 bases between.